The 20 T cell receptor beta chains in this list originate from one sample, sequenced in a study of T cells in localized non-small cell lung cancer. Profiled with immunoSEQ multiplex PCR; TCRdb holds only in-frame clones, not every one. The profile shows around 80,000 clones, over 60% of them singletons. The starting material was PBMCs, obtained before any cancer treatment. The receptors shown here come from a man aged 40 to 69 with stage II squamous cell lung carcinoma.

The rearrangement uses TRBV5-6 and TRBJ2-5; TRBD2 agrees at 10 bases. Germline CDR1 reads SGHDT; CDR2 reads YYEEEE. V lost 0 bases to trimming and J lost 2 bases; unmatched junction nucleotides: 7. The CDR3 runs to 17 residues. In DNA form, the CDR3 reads TGTGCCAGCAGCTTGGATCAGAGCGGGAGGGGGCAAGAGACCCAGTACTTC. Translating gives CASSLDQSGRGQETQYF.

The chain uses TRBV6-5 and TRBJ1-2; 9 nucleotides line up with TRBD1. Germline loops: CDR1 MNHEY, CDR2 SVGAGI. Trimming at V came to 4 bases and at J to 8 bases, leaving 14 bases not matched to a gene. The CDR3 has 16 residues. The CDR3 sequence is CASSSAPGQGREGYTF. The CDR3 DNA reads TGTGCCAGCAGTTCGGCTCCGGGACAGGGTAGGGAGGGCTACACCTTC.

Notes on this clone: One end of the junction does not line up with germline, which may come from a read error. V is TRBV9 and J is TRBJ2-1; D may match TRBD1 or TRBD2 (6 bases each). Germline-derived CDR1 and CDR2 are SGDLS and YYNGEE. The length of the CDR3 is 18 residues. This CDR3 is CTSDSKGGRRSSYNEQFF. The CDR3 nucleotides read TGTACCAGCGATTCCAAAGGGGGGCGCCGTAGCTCCTACAATGAGCAGTTCTTC.

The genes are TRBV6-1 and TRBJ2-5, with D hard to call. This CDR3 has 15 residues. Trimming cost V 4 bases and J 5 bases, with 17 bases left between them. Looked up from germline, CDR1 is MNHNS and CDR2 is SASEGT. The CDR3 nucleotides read TGTGCCAGCAGTGGCTACCGGGCGCAAGGGGAGACCCAGTACTTC. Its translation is CASSGYRAQGETQYF.

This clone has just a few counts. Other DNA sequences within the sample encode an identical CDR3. The CDR3 loop is CASSPGRRETQYF. The CDR3 coding sequence is TGTGCCAGCAGCCCCGGGAGGCGAGAGACCCAGTACTTC. The chain recombines TRBV7-9 with TRBJ2-5; 7 nucleotides line up with TRBD2. The ends lost 5 bases at V and 4 bases at J; junction bases unmatched: 4. This CDR3 comprises 13 residues. Per germline, CDR1 SEHNR and CDR2 FQNEAQ (reference sequence).

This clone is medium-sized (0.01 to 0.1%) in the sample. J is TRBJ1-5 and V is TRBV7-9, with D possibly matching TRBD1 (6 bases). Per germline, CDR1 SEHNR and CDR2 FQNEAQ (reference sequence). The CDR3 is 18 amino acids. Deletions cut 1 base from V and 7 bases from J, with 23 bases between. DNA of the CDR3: TGTGCCAGCAGCTTAGTGTCCGGCCCCGGGGACACCCACCAGCCCCAGCATTTT. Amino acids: CASSLVSGPGDTHQPQHF. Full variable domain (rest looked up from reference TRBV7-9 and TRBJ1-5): DTGVSQNPRHKITKRGQNVTFRCDPISEHNRLYWYRQTLGQGPEFLTYFQNEAQLEKSRLLSDRFSAERPKGSFSTLEIQRTEQGDSAMYLCASSLVSGPGDTHQPQHFGDGTRLSIL.

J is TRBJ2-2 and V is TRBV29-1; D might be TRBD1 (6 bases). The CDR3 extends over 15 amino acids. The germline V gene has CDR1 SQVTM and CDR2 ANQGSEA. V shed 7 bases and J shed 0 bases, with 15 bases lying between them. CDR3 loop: CSAAVAGANTGELFF. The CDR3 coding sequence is TGCAGCGCTGCGGTGGCAGGGGCGAACACCGGGGAGCTGTTTTTT.

The CDR3 loop is CASREGGNEKLFF. CDR3 in DNA: TGTGCCAGCCGGGAGGGGGGTAATGAAAAACTGTTTTTT. The rearrangement links TRBV6-6 to TRBJ1-4; possible D gene TRBD1, 6 bases. Germline loops: CDR1 MNHNY, CDR2 SVGAGI (reference sequence). The ends were cut back, 8 bases at V and 4 bases at J, with 11 bases in the middle. The CDR3 extends over 13 amino acids.

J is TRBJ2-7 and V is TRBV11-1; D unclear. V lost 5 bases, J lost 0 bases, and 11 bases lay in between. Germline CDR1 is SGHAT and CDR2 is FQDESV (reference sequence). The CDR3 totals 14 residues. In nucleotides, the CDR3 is TGTGCCAGCAGCCCAGACCCTAGCTCCTACGAGCAGTACTTC. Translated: CASSPDPSSYEQYF.

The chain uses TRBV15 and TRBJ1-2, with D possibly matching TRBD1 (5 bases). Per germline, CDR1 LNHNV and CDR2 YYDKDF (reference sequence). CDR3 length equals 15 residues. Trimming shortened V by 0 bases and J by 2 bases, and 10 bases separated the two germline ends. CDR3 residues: CATSRDSGMNYGYTF. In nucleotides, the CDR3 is TGTGCCACCAGCAGAGATTCAGGGATGAACTATGGCTACACCTTC. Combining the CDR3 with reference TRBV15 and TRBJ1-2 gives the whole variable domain DAMVIQNPRYQVTQFGKPVTLSCSQTLNHNVMYWYQQKSSQAPKLLFHYYDKDFNNEADTPDNFQSRRPNTSFCFLDIRSPGLGDTAMYLCATSRDSGMNYGYTFGSGTRLTVV.

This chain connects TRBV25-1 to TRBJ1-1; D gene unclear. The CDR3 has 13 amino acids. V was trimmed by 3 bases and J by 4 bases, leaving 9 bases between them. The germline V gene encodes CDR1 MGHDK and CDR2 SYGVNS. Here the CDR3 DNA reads TGTGCCAGCAGTGACAGTGGAGGCACTGAAGCTTTCTTT. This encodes CASSDSGGTEAFF.

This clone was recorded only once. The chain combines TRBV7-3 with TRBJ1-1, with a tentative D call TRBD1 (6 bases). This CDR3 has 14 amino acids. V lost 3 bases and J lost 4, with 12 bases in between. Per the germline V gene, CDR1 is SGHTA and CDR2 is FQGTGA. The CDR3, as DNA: TGTGCCAGCAGCTTGGACAGACACGGCACTGAAGCTTTCTTT. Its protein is CASSLDRHGTEAFF.

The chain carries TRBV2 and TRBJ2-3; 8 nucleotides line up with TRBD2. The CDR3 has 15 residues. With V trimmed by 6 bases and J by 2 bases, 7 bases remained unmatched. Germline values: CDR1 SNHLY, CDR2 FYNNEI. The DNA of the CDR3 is TGTGCCAGCAGGGTTGGACTAGCCCTCACAGATACGCAGTATTTT. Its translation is CASRVGLALTDTQYF.

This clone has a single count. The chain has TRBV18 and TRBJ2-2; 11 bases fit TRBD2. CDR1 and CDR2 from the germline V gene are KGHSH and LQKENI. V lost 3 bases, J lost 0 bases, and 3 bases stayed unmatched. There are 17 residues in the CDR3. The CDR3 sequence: CASSPRLAGSNTGELFF. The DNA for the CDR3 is TGTGCCAGCTCACCGCGACTAGCGGGGTCGAACACCGGGGAGCTGTTTTTT.

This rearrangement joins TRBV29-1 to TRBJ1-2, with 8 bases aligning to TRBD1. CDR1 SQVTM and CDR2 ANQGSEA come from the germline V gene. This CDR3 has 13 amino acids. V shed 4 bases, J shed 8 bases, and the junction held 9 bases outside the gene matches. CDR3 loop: CSVATNRGYGYTF. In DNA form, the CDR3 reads TGCAGCGTTGCCACAAACAGGGGGTACGGCTACACCTTC.

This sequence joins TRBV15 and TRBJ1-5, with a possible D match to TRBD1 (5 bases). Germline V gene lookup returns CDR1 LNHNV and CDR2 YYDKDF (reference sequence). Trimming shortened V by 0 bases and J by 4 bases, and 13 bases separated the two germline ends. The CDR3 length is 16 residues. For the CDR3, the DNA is TGTGCCACCAGCAGAGACAGGGCGCGGGGGAATCAGCCCCAGCATTTT. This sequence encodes CATSRDRARGNQPQHF.

The CDR3 sequence is CASSSATGGANEKLFF. CDR3 in DNA: TGTGCCAGCAGTTCAGCAACAGGGGGAGCTAATGAAAAACTGTTTTTT. The rearrangement joins TRBV28 to TRBJ1-4, with 8 bases fitting TRBD1. The CDR3 is 16 amino acids. V lost 4 bases to trimming and J lost 3 bases; unmatched junction nucleotides: 7. Germline V gene sequence: CDR1 MDHEN, CDR2 SYDVKM.

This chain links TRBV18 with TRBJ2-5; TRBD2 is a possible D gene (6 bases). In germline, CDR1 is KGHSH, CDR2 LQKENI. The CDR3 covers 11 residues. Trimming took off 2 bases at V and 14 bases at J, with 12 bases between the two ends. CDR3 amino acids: CASSPGDSLYF. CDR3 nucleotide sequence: TGTGCCAGCTCACCAGGGGACTCCCTATACTTC. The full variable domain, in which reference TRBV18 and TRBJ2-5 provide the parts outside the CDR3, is NAGVMQNPRHLVRRRGQEARLRCSPMKGHSHVYWYRQLPEEGLKFMVYLQKENIIDESGMPKERFSAEFPKEGPSILRIQQVVRGDSAAYFCASSPGDSLYFGPGTRLLVL.

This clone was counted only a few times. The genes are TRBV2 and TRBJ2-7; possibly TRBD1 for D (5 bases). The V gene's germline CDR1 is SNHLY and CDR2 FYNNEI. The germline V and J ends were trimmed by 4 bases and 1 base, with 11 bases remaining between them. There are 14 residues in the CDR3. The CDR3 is CASSGGSGSYEQYF. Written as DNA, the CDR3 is TGTGCCAGCAGTGGGGGCTCAGGTTCCTACGAGCAGTACTTC.

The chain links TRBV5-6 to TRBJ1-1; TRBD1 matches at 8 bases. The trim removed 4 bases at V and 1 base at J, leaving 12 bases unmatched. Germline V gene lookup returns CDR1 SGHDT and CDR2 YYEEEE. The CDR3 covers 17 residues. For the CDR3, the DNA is TGTGCCAGCAGCACCCGGACAGGGTGGGGGACGAACACTGAAGCTTTCTTT. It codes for CASSTRTGWGTNTEAFF.